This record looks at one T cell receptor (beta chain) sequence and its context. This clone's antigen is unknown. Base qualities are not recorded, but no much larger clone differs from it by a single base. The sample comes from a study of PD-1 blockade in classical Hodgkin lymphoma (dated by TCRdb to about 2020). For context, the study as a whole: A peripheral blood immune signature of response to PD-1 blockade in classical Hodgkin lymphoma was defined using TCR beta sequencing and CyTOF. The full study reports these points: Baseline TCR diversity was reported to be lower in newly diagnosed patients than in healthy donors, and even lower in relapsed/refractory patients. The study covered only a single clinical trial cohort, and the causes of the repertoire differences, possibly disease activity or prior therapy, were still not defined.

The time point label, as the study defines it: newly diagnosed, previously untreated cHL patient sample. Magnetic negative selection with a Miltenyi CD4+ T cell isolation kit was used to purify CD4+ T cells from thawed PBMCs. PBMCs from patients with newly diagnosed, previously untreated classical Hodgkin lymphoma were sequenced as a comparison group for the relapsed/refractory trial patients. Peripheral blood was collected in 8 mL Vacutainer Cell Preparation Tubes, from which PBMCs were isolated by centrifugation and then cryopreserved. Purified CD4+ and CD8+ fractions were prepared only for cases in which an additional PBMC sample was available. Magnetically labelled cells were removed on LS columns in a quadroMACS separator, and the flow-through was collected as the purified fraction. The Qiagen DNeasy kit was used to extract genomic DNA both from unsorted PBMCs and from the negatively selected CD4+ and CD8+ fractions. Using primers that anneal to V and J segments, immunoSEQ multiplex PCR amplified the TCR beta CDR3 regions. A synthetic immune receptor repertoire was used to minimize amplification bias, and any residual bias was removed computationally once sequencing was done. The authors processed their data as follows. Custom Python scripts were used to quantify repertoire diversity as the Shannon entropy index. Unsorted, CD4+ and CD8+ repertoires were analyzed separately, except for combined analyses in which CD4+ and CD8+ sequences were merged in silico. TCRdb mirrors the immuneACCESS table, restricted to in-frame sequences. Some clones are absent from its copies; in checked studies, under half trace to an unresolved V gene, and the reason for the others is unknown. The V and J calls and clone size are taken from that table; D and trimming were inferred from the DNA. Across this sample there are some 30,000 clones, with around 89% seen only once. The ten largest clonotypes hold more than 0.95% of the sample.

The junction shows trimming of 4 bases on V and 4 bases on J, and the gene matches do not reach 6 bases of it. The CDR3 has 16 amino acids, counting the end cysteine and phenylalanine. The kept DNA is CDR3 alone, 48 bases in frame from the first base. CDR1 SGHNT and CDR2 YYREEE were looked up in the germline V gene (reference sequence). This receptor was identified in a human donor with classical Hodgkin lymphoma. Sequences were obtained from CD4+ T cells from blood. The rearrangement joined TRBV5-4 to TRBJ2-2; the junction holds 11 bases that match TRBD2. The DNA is TGTGCCAGCAGCCCCACTAGCGGGAGTGGCACCGGGGAGCTGTTTTTT. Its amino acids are CASSPTSGSGTGELFF. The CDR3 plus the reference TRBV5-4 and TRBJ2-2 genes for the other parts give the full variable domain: ETGVTQSPTHLIKTRGQQVTLRCSSQSGHNTVSWYQQALGQGPQFIFQYYREEENGRGNFPPRFSGLQFPNYSSELNVNALELDDSALYLCASSPTSGSGTGELFFGEGSRLTVL.